A single sample is the source of the 7 T cell receptor beta chains below, sequenced in a study of naive and memory T cell subsets. General study results and limits: Especially in CD8 cells, naive repertoires contained a few larger clonotypes, possibly CD45RA-re-expressing memory cells.

For these TCRs, the target antigens are not known. Both TRBC1 and TRBC2 were covered by a beta constant-region primer of two equimolar oligonucleotides. Ligated cDNA was amplified by four rounds of PCR with nested alpha and beta constant-region primers and SP2. TCRdb re-called the UMI-ligation and nested PCR reads with MiXCR, one entry per CDR3 protein. The table includes 120,000 to 150,000 distinct CDR3 sequences, 22% detected once. The sequenced sample consisted of naive CD4+ T cells from blood. Source of these receptors: a human donor in good health.

J is TRBJ2-1 and V is TRBV28; D is unresolved. The CDR3 runs to 11 residues. V lost 6 bases and J lost 10, with 10 bases in between. CDR1 and CDR2 from the germline V gene are MDHEN and SYDVKM. Written as DNA, the CDR3 is TGTGCCAGCAGCCGAGATTGGGAGCAGTTCTTC. This translates into CASSRDWEQFF. The whole variable domain, remainder taken from reference TRBV28 and TRBJ2-1, is DVKVTQSSRYLVKRTGEKVFLECVQDMDHENMFWYRQDPGLGLRLIYFSYDVKMKEKGDIPEGYSVSREKKERFSLILESASTNQTSMYLCASSRDWEQFFGPGTRLTVL.

The gene calls are TRBV12-3 or TRBV12-4 and TRBJ2-7, with TRBD1 matching 8 bases. J gave up 3 bases and V 4 bases, and 2 bases lay outside the gene matches. This CDR3 is 13 amino acids long. CDR3 in amino acids: CASSSGGSYEQYF. CDR3 bases: TGTGCCAGCAGTTCAGGGGGCAGCTACGAGCAGTACTTC.

The sample holds a few counts of this clonotype. The V and J genes are TRBV5-1 and TRBJ2-5; D is uncertain. The V gene's germline CDR1 is SGHRS and CDR2 YFSETQ. There are 14 residues in the CDR3. V lost 0 bases, J lost 2 bases, and 8 bases lay in between. CDR3: CASSLAVGQETQYF. CDR3 bases: TGCGCCAGCAGCTTGGCCGTGGGGCAAGAGACCCAGTACTTC.

This clonotype appeared many times. V is TRBV20-1 and J is TRBJ1-5; 8 bases agree with TRBD1. Germline-derived CDR1 and CDR2 are DFQATT and SNEGSKA (reference sequence). The CDR3 is made up of 14 amino acids. The V gene end was trimmed by 7 bases and the J gene end by 5 bases; junction bases not matched to a gene: 10. Here the CDR3 DNA reads TGCAGTGTTTTGGACAGGGTCCTGGATCAGCCCCAGCATTTT. This translates into CSVLDRVLDQPQHF.

This clonotype appeared a few times. The J gene is TRBJ2-7, the V gene TRBV28; 8 positions match TRBD1. Germline V CDR1 and CDR2: MDHEN, SYDVKM. The length of the CDR3 is 15 residues. Unmatched junction bases numbered 10, after V lost 4 bases and J lost 5 bases. The CDR3 region is CASSYYSDRDDEQYF. The CDR3, as DNA: TGTGCCAGCAGTTACTACTCGGACAGGGACGACGAGCAGTACTTC.

This clonotype was detected only a few times. V and J are TRBV2 and TRBJ2-2; D assignment may be TRBD1 or TRBD2 (5 bases each). From germline, CDR1 is SNHLY and CDR2 FYNNEI. CDR3 length: 15 amino acids. The germline V and J ends were trimmed by 0 bases and 5 bases, with 10 bases remaining between them. The CDR3 DNA sequence: TGTGCCAGCAGTGAAGCGCTTTGGGGGACCGGGGAGCTGTTTTTT. As protein: CASSEALWGTGELFF.

There are many counts of this clonotype. The rearrangement uses TRBV20-1 and TRBJ2-6; D perhaps matches TRBD1 (5 bases). In germline, CDR1 is DFQATT, CDR2 SNEGSKA (reference sequence). The CDR3 runs 17 residues. Trimming took off 0 bases at V and 2 bases at J, with 14 bases between the two ends. The CDR3 nucleotides read TGCAGTGCTAGAGATCCCAGGGTCAGCACTGGGGCCAACGTCCTGACTTTC. Amino acid sequence: CSARDPRVSTGANVLTF.